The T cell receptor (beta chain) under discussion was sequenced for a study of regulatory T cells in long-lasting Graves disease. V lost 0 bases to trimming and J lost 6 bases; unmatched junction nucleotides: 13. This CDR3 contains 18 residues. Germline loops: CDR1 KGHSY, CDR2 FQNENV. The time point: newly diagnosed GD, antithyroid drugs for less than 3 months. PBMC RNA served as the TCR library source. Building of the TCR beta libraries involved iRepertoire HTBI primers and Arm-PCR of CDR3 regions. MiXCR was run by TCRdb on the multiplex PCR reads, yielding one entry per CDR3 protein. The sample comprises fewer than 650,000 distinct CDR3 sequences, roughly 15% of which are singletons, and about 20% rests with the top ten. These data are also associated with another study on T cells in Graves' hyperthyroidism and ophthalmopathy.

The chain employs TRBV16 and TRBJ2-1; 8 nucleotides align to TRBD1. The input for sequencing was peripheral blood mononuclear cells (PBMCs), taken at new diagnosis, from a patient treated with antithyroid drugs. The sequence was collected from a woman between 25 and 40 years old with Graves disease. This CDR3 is CASSQSFWSETGVNEQFF. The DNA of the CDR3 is TGTGCCAGCAGCCAATCTTTTTGGAGCGAGACAGGGGTCAATGAGCAGTTCTTC.